This entry is about one T cell receptor beta chain. The antigen it recognizes is unknown. Per-nucleotide qualities are absent, and no much larger clonotype sits a single base away. Donors were healthy HIV-negative adults with no recently reported acute infections or vaccinations. All donors were Caucasian adults living in Nashville, Tennessee, USA. For unsorted samples, tens of millions of PBMCs were counted, and genomic DNA was extracted using the QIAamp DNA Blood Mini kit. Blood was collected by leukapheresis, and PBMCs were isolated by Ficoll-Histopaque density gradient centrifugation and then cryopreserved in liquid nitrogen vapor phase. This sample was taken from a study of shared clonotypes between healthy human individuals (dated by TCRdb to about 2020). Describing the broader study: The cohort included three men and two women between 18 and 49 years of age. Blood TCR repertoires of about five healthy adults were deeply sequenced to estimate repertoire size and the extent of clonotype sharing between individuals. Different laboratories and diverse techniques were used to prepare libraries and sequence TCR repertoires, to increase sequencing depth and limit assay-specific biases. Leukapheresis yielded between about 0.9 and 9.5 billion PBMCs per donor.

TCR CDR3 regions were amplified from genomic DNA by multiplex PCR using the deep immunoSEQ assay. Extracted genomic DNA from each cell subset was distributed evenly across all wells of several immunoSEQ 96-well plates, and each plate was treated as a replicate. For unsorted PBMC, approximately 0.3 ug genomic DNA, equal to 30,000 or so T cell genomes, was loaded into each replicate PCR. Ten immunoSEQ deep assay plates were used to sequence the unsorted PBMC genomic DNA. Purified libraries were quantified with a Qubit 3.0 fluorometer, sized on a Bioanalyzer 2100, and re-quantified with the KAPA Library Quantification kit. Every immunoSEQ 96-well plate was sequenced on a separate single-read 150-cycle Illumina NextSeq 550 flow cell. For the original study's pipeline: Because the immunoSEQ output held only junctional sequences and lacked quality scores, the filtering could not match the filtering applied to full-length reads. Sequences were annotated with PyIR, a Python wrapper for IgBLAST v1.9, using IMGT germline references to assign V/J genes and CDR3. Reads were filtered out if the reads had weak V/J assignments (E-value above 1e-6), no CDR3, stop codons, out-of-frame junctions, or ambiguous translated residues. A V3J clonotype was defined by an identical inferred V gene, J gene, and CDR3 amino acid sequence. Percentage overlap between repertoires was calculated by dividing the number of shared unique clonotypes by the size of the smaller repertoire. RTK rarefaction, the Chao1 estimator, and Recon v2.1 estimates of unobserved clonotypes were used to assess repertoire richness. Sourced from immuneACCESS, this table was stored by TCRdb with only in-frame sequences that have V and J called. A share of the clones is absent; for the studies checked, an unresolved V gene accounts for under half, and the remainder has no known explanation. The V and J calls and clone size were taken over from that table, and D and trimming were inferred from the DNA. The sample profile shows some 470,000 clones; less than 80% of them were found once. The ten largest clonotypes hold approximately 12% of the sample.

On the study overall, not on this receptor specifically: Because the study included only a small number of donors, the genetic and exposure-history diversity represented was limited. Based on pairwise subsampling, the degree of clonotype sharing among donors was expected to be affected by sequencing depth. Sampling was restricted to blood, and TCR repertoires in tissue are likely to differ from TCR repertoires in blood.

There are 15 amino acids in the CDR3, from cysteine to phenylalanine inclusive. Of the read, only the CDR3 DNA is kept; its 45 bases are in frame from base 1. CDR1 SGHTA and CDR2 FQGNSA are derived from the germline V gene. V and J are trimmed by 3 bases and 7 bases, and the gene matches miss 9 bases of the junction. The V gene is TRBV7-2 and the J gene is TRBJ2-7; TRBD2 aligns with 10 central bases. This TCR was sampled from a woman aged 40 to 50 in good health. Some clones in this sample may be carry-over from other donors' samples. Source material: PBMCs. The encoded CDR3 is CASSLAGTSVGEQYF. The nucleotide sequence is TGTGCCAGCAGCTTGGCCGGGACTAGCGTTGGGGAGCAGTACTTC. Extended through the reference TRBV7-2 and TRBJ2-7 proteins, this CDR3 yields the full variable domain: GAGVSQSPSNKVTEKGKDVELRCDPISGHTALYWYRQSLGQGLEFLIYFQGNSAPDKSGLPSDRFSAERTGGSVSTLTIQRTQQEDSAVYLCASSLAGTSVGEQYFGPGTRLTVT.